This T cell receptor beta chain was identified during a study of T cells in severe cutaneous drug reactions. Bulk and single-cell libraries used iRepertoire multiplex PCR with TCR subtype-specific primers. One entry per CDR3 protein, without DNA, is what TCRdb gives after re-calling the multiplex PCR reads. The sample includes 960 or so distinct CDR3 sequences. Its frequency marks this clonotype as large. The CDR3 covers 13 residues. Germline CDR1 is MDHEN and CDR2 is SYDVKM. Sequenced patients had Stevens-Johnson syndrome or toxic epidermal necrolysis caused by carbamazepine. Sequenced material: PBMCs. The receptor comes from a human donor with Stevens-Johnson syndrome, a severe cutaneous drug reaction. This rearrangement joins TRBV28 to TRBJ2-4; TCRdb's D gene call, TRBD1, goes unchecked for lack of DNA. The CDR3 spells CASSGPPGNIQYF. Full variable domain (outside the CDR3, taken from reference TRBV28 and TRBJ2-4): DVKVTQSSRYLVKRTGEKVFLECVQDMDHENMFWYRQDPGLGLRLIYFSYDVKMKEKGDIPEGYSVSREKKERFSLILESASTNQTSMYLCASSGPPGNIQYFGAGTRLSVL.